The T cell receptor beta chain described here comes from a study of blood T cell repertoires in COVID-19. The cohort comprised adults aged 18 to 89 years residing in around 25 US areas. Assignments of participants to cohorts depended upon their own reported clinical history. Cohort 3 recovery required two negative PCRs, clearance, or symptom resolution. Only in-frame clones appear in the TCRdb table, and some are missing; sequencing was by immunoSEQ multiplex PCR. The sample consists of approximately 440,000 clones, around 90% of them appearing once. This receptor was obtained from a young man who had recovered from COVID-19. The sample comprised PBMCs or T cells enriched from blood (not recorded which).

CDR3: CASSGGGRGHNSPLHF. Written as DNA, the CDR3 is TGTGCCAGCAGCGGAGGGGGCCGAGGTCATAATTCACCCCTCCACTTT. The rearrangement joins TRBV9 to TRBJ1-6, with 7 bases lining up with TRBD1. Germline assignment: CDR1 SGDLS and CDR2 YYNGEE. The CDR3 extends over 16 amino acids. V lost 3 bases, J lost 5 bases, and 8 bases stayed unmatched.